The following is a T cell receptor beta chain sequence with its context. Antigen unknown. This record belongs to a study of T cell responses to AZD1222 COVID-19 vaccine. Produced via immunoSEQ multiplex PCR; TCRdb's table is partial and in-frame only. The repertoire has approximately 74,000 clones, 80% to 85% of them found once; the top ten carry about 3.1%. Study observations and caveats: White British donors predominated, females outnumbered males, and clonal diversity was possibly underestimated. Spike was spanned by vaccine-associated CD4 TCRs, with dominance at 160-218 and 743-854. Only five or six individuals given AZD1222 were seropositive at baseline.

The sample in question was peripheral blood, obtained on day 0 of AZD1222 vaccination. This receptor was identified in an adult in good health.

The DNA of the CDR3 is TGTGCCAGTAGTATAGCCCCAACAGCGGGGGGGGTCAATGAGCAGTTCTTC. Amino acid sequence: CASSIAPTAGGVNEQFF. The genes are TRBV19 and TRBJ2-1, with 10 bases lining up with TRBD2. J lost 6 bases, V lost 1 base, and 9 bases had no gene match. From germline, CDR1 is LNHDA and CDR2 SQIVND (reference sequence). The CDR3 covers 17 residues.